This note documents a single T cell receptor (beta chain) sequence. The sample comes from a study of blood T cell repertoires in COVID-19. Study information: Italy, Spain and the United States were the sources of the convalescent and acute COVID-19 samples. From T cells, B-cell-depleted T cells, or PBMCs came the material, which was cDNA or gDNA.

How the authors handled the data: The authors estimated nucleated cell counts from reference gene primer amplification. Generated by immunoSEQ multiplex PCR, the TCRdb table keeps only in-frame clones and is missing some. That table is the source of V, J and clone size, and D and trimming were worked out from the DNA. There are about 250,000 clones in the sample; about 80% occur only once, and less than 5.5% lies in the top ten. In germline, CDR1 is SQVTM, CDR2 ANQGSEA. J gave up 3 bases and V 6 bases, and 7 bases lay outside the gene matches. The CDR3 length is 13 residues. The sequenced material came from peripheral blood. The source of this sequence is a man aged 45-60 years with active or convalescent COVID-19. The V gene is TRBV29-1, the J gene TRBJ1-1; 7 bases map to TRBD1. CDR3 residues: CSVSTGDHTEAFF. The CDR3 DNA reads as TGCAGCGTCTCTACAGGGGACCACACTGAAGCTTTCTTT.